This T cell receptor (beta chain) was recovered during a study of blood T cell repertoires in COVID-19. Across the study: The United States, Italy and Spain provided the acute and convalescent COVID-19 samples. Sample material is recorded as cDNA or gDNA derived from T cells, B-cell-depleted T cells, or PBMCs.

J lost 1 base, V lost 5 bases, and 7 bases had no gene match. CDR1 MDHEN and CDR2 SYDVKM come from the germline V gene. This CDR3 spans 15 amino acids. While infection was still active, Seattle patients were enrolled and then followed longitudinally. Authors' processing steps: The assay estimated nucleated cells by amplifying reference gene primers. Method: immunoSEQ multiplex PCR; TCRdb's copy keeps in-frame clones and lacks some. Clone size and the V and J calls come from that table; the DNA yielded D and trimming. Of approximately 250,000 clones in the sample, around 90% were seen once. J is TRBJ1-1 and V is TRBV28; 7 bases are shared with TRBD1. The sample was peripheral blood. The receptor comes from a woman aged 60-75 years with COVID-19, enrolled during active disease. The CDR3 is CASSVLRQGNTEAFF. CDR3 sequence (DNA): TGTGCCAGCAGTGTCTTAAGACAGGGGAACACTGAAGCTTTCTTT.